This TCR beta chain was obtained from a study of blood T cell repertoires in COVID-19. Study as a whole: COVID-19 samples from acute and convalescent phases originated in the United States, Italy and Spain. T cells, B-cell-depleted T cells, or PBMCs provided the cDNA or gDNA that served as material.

V shed 0 bases and J 5 bases; nucleotides not matched to a gene: 10. CDR1 is LGHNA, CDR2 YSLEER, per germline. There are 17 residues in the CDR3. As handled by the study authors: Reference gene primer amplification gave nucleated cell count estimates. TCRdb's copy holds only in-frame clones and misses some; the assay was immunoSEQ multiplex PCR. For V, J and clone size, that table is used; D and trimming come from the DNA. The top ten hold about 16% of the sample, which has tens of thousands of clones, more than 75% seen once. The sequenced material came from peripheral blood. The receptor comes from a woman of 80 years or more with active or convalescent COVID-19. J is TRBJ2-3 and V is TRBV4-3; 8 nucleotides match TRBD2. The CDR3 nucleotides are TGCGCCAGCAGCCAAGAGACAGCGGGGGTCCCCGGAGATACGCAGTATTTT. It is translated as CASSQETAGVPGDTQYF.